This record looks at one T cell receptor beta chain sequence and its context. Its matching antigen is unknown. This sample stems from a study of cytomegalovirus exposure and HLA in healthy donors. Germline values: CDR1 LGHNA, CDR2 YNFKEQ. V dropped 3 bases and J dropped 8 bases, with 15 bases sitting between them. The CDR3 has 14 amino acids. Amplification used 60 Vbeta primers and 13 Jbeta primers. Method: immunoSEQ multiplex PCR; TCRdb's copy keeps in-frame clones and lacks some. The table has 120,000 to 150,000 clones, roughly 79% seen once; the top ten hold roughly 0.7%. Regarding the study as a whole: In vitro experiments confirmed that three CMV-associated chains were specific for CMV antigens. What a later analysis showed was that several of the most significant clusters appeared linked to common viral pathogens.

This chain connects TRBV4-2 to TRBJ2-3; D remains unclear. Source material: PBMCs. The TCR was taken from a male donor in good health and CMV-seronegative. In DNA form, the CDR3 reads TGTGCCAGCAGCCATCCCCCACCCGGTACTACGCAGTATTTT. Protein product: CASSHPPPGTTQYF.